This paragraph reports one T cell receptor beta chain. The antigen remains undetermined. The sample comes from a study of OX40 agonist ivuxolimab in advanced cancers. Turning to the study itself: Enrolled patients in dose escalation had cancers that were hepatocellular carcinoma, melanoma, renal cell or head and neck cancer. Partial responses, seen in three patients, involved one hepatocellular carcinoma and two cutaneous melanomas. Overall study results and limits: At 0.1 to 3.0 mg/kg and by week 6, clonal expansion occurred in CD4+ and CD8+ blood T cells.

With baseline, cycle 4 day 1, and cycle 7 day 1 as timepoints, blood was sampled. The data were produced by immunoSEQ multiplex PCR, yet TCRdb's version contains in-frame clones alone and is incomplete. The repertoire holds approximately 20,000 clones, around 85% seen once, with over 50% in the top ten. CDR1 is MDHEN, CDR2 SYDVKM, per germline. This CDR3 is 13 amino acids long. The ends were cut back, 2 bases at V and 6 bases at J, with 9 bases in the middle. The sequencing here drew on CD4+ or CD8+ T cells sorted from blood, taken in a trial of the OX40 agonist ivuxolimab. The rearrangement links TRBV28 to TRBJ2-3, with D perhaps TRBD2 (6 bases). This TCR came from an adult with an advanced solid tumor such as melanoma, head and neck, liver or kidney cancer. The DNA of the CDR3 is TGTGCCAGCAGTTTACCTAGCGTCGATACGCAGTATTTT. Translation: CASSLPSVDTQYF. The variable domain in full, completed from reference TRBV28 and TRBJ2-3, reads DVKVTQSSRYLVKRTGEKVFLECVQDMDHENMFWYRQDPGLGLRLIYFSYDVKMKEKGDIPEGYSVSREKKERFSLILESASTNQTSMYLCASSLPSVDTQYFGPGTRLTVL.